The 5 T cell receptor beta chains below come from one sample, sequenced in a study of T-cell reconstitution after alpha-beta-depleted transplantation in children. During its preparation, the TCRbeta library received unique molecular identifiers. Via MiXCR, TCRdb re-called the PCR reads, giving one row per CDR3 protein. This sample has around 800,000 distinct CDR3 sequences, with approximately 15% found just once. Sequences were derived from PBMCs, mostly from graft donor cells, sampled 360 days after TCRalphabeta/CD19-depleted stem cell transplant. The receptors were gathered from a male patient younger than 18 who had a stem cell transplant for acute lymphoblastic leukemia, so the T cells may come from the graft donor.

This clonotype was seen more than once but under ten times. CDR3 in amino acids: CASSFGTSPYDNEQFF. The CDR3 DNA reads as TGTGCCAGCAGCTTTGGGACTAGCCCGTATGACAATGAGCAGTTCTTC. V usage is TRBV5-6 and J usage is TRBJ2-1; 9 bases are shared with TRBD2. CDR1 is SGHDT and CDR2 is YYEEEE in the germline V gene. V was clipped by 2 bases and J by 5 bases; unmatched bases: 8. The CDR3 is 16 amino acids.

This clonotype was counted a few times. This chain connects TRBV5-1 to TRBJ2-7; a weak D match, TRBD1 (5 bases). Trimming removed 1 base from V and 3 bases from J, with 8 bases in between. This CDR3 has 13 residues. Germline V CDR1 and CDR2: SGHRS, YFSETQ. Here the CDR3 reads CASSLIGHYEQYF. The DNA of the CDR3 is TGCGCCAGCAGCTTGATAGGACACTACGAGCAGTACTTC.

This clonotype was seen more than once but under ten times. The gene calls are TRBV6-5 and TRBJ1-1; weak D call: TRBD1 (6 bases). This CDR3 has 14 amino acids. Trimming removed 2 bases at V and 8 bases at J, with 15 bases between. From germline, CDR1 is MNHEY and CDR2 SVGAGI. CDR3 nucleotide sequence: TGTGCCAGCAGTTACCGGGGGGGCTGGGGCGAAGCTTTCTTT. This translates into CASSYRGGWGEAFF.

The CDR3 DNA reads TGTGCCAGCAGCTTAAGGCAGGGCAGTTCCTACAATGAGCAGTTCTTC. This gives the protein CASSLRQGSSYNEQFF. V gene TRBV7-6 combines with J gene TRBJ2-1; maybe TRBD1 (5 bases). Trimming removed 2 bases at V and 1 base at J, with 12 bases between. This CDR3 region has 16 residues. Germline V gene data show CDR1 as SGHVS and CDR2 as FNYEAQ.

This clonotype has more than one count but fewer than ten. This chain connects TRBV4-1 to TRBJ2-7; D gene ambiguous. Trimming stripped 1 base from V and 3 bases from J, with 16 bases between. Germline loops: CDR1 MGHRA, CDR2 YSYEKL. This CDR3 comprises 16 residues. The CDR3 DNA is TGCGCCAGCAGCCAAGTATTTGGGCAGTTTCTCTACGAGCAGTACTTC. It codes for CASSQVFGQFLYEQYF.